Presented here are 23 T cell receptor beta chains from one specimen sequenced in a study of T cells in Graves' hyperthyroidism and ophthalmopathy. Amplified TCR beta CDR3 regions derived from RNA transcripts. The HTBI primer set served for first-round RT-PCR of the TCR CDR3. In TCRdb, the multiplex PCR reads were re-called with MiXCR into one record per CDR3 protein. The data contain about 690,000 distinct CDR3 sequences, 17% of them singletons. Sequencing was carried out using blood. Receptor source: a man aged 50 to 59 with Graves' hyperthyroidism.

Remarks on this clonotype: Germline and junction disagree at one end, which may indicate a read error. V is TRBV20-1 and J is TRBJ2-3; D call uncertain. The CDR3 covers 11 residues. CDR1 and CDR2 (germline): DFQATT, SNEGSKA (reference sequence). The chain's CDR3 is CNAPAPDTQYF. CDR3 bases: TGCAATGCTCCAGCCCCAGATACGCAGTATTTT.

The chain has TRBV6-6 and TRBJ2-3, with D perhaps being TRBD1 or TRBD2 (6 bases each). The CDR3 loop spans 15 amino acids. V gave up 0 bases and J gave up 4 bases, with 11 bases separating them. Germline V gene sequence: CDR1 MNHNY, CDR2 SVGAGI (reference sequence). For the CDR3, the DNA is TGTGCCAGCAGTTACTCGCTGGGGGGCGCAGATACGCAGTATTTT. Protein sequence: CASSYSLGGADTQYF.

In its sample, this clonotype was seen many times. V and J are TRBV27 and TRBJ1-2, with D tentatively TRBD1 (6 bases). The CDR3 is 17 amino acids. With 4 bases removed from V and 4 bases from J, the gap between germline ends came to 22 bases. Germline CDR1 MNHEY, CDR2 SMNVEV (reference sequence). The chain's CDR3 is CASSSYPYRDKSYGYTF. The CDR3 region has the DNA TGTGCCAGCAGTTCATATCCCTACCGGGACAAGTCCTATGGCTACACCTTC.

The chain has TRBV7-9 and TRBJ2-5; weak D call: TRBD1 (6 bases). The CDR3 extends over 14 amino acids. Between the trimmed V and J ends, which lost 1 base and 5 bases, there was a span of 11 bases. From germline, CDR1 is SEHNR and CDR2 FQNEAQ (reference sequence). In DNA form, the CDR3 reads TGTGCCAGCAGCTTAGAACAGGGAGTCGAGACCCAGTACTTC. This encodes CASSLEQGVETQYF.

V and J are TRBV11-3 and TRBJ2-7; D might be TRBD1 (5 bases). Germline V gives CDR1 SGHNT, CDR2 YENEEA. The CDR3 extends over 13 amino acids. V was shortened by 1 base and J by 5 bases, with 9 bases between the two germline ends. DNA of the CDR3: TGTGCCAGCAGCTTAGGACAGTCGGACGAGCAGTACTTC. Translating gives CASSLGQSDEQYF.

This clonotype was observed at least ten times. This chain links TRBV5-6 with TRBJ1-4; tentatively, D is TRBD1 (6 bases). The CDR3 sequence is 14 residues long. CDR1 SGHDT and CDR2 YYEEEE come from the germline V gene. The V gene lost 6 bases and the J gene lost 8 bases, with 17 bases spanning the gap. Written as DNA, the CDR3 is TGTGCCAGCACCATGACAGGTCCTAGAGAAAAACTGTTTTTT. Protein sequence: CASTMTGPREKLFF.

This clonotype was seen many times. V is TRBV7-2 and J is TRBJ2-7, with a possible D match to TRBD1 (6 bases). This CDR3 has 15 residues. Germline loops: CDR1 SGHTA, CDR2 FQGNSA. V lost 2 bases and J lost 0, with 11 bases in between. The CDR3 reads CASSLTTGISYEQYF. The CDR3 DNA reads as TGTGCCAGCAGCTTAACTACAGGGATCTCCTACGAGCAGTACTTC.

The chain recombines TRBV5-4 with TRBJ2-1; 9 positions match TRBD1. Trimming took 0 bases from V and 7 from J; bases not matched to a gene: 5. Germline CDR1 is SGHNT and CDR2 is YYREEE (reference sequence). This CDR3 has 15 amino acids. This chain's CDR3 is CASSLDRGLFNEQFF. The CDR3 DNA sequence: TGTGCCAGCAGCTTGGACAGGGGGCTGTTTAATGAGCAGTTCTTC.

The chain employs TRBV11-3 and TRBJ2-2; tentatively, D is TRBD2 (5 bases). The CDR3 covers 15 residues. Germline V CDR1 and CDR2: SGHNT, YENEEA. V lost 4 bases and J lost 6, with 15 bases in between. The CDR3 spells CASSSGGLPSGELFF. CDR3 DNA sequence: TGTGCCAGCAGCTCCGGAGGACTGCCCTCCGGGGAGCTGTTTTTT.

V is TRBV30 and J is TRBJ2-2; 9 nucleotides agree with TRBD1. The CDR3 spans 20 residues. V dropped 3 bases and J dropped 2; count of bases not matched to a gene: 19. The germline V gene encodes CDR1 GTSNPN and CDR2 SVGIG (reference sequence). The CDR3 sequence: CAWRYPGTGRRKGNTGELFF. CDR3 DNA: TGTGCCTGGAGGTATCCAGGGACAGGGAGAAGAAAGGGCAACACCGGGGAGCTGTTTTTT.

This clonotype was counted at least ten times. The V and J genes are TRBV19 and TRBJ1-5; possible D gene TRBD1, 5 bases. Germline CDR1 reads LNHDA; CDR2 reads SQIVND (reference sequence). V was clipped by 5 bases and J by 9 bases, with 14 bases between them. This CDR3 region has 13 residues. The CDR3 DNA reads TGTGCCAGTAGTCGGGGAAAAGGGACGCCCCAGCATTTT. It yields the protein CASSRGKGTPQHF.

This chain uses TRBV5-1 with TRBJ2-7; 7 bases fit TRBD2. The CDR3 extends over 18 amino acids. CDR1 is SGHRS, CDR2 YFSETQ, per germline. V shed 0 bases and J 0 bases; nucleotides not matched to a gene: 12. CDR3 nucleotide sequence: TGCGCCAGCAGCTTGGAGTCTGTGACTAGCATCAGCTCCTACGAGCAGTACTTC. It yields the protein CASSLESVTSISSYEQYF.

The CDR3 region is CASSLNTVTQYF. Here the CDR3 DNA reads TGTGCCAGCAGCTTAAATACAGTGACCCAGTACTTC. The chain uses TRBV7-6 and TRBJ2-5; no reliable D call. V was cut by 2 bases and J by 7 bases, with 8 bases left in between. The CDR3 loop spans 12 amino acids. Looked up from germline, CDR1 is SGHVS and CDR2 is FNYEAQ. The full variable domain, rest sourced from reference TRBV7-6 and TRBJ2-5, is GAGVSQSPRYKVTKRGQDVALRCDPISGHVSLYWYRQALGQGPEFLTYFNYEAQQDKSGLPNDRFSAERPEGSISTLTIQRTEQRDSAMYRCASSLNTVTQYFGPGTRLLVL.

This clonotype was counted many times. This sequence joins TRBV27 and TRBJ1-5; 10 bases map to TRBD1. V lost 6 bases and J lost 4; bases outside the gene matches: 3. Germline V gene data show CDR1 as MNHEY and CDR2 as SMNVEV (reference sequence). This CDR3 is 14 amino acids long. The CDR3 loop is CASRRQGANQPQHF. DNA for the CDR3: TGTGCCAGCAGGAGACAGGGGGCGAATCAGCCCCAGCATTTT.

This clonotype has only a few counts. The chain joins TRBV4-3 to TRBJ2-7; TRBD2 matches at 10 bases. J gave up 3 bases and V 0 bases, and 8 bases lay outside the gene matches. CDR3 length equals 17 residues. Germline CDR1 and CDR2: LGHNA and YSLEER. CDR3 amino acids: CASSQDRTSGIYYEQYF. The CDR3 DNA reads TGCGCCAGCAGCCAAGATCGTACTAGCGGGATTTACTACGAGCAGTACTTC.

This clonotype was detected ten times or more. The chain uses TRBV2 and TRBJ2-7; D might be TRBD1 or TRBD2, each matching 5 bases. The V and J ends lost 9 bases and 6 bases respectively, with 18 bases between them. CDR1 SNHLY and CDR2 FYNNEI come from the germline V gene. The CDR3 extends over 13 amino acids. The CDR3 bases are TGTGCCAGTAAGATAGGGTTTGGGGGCGAGCAGTACTTC. It specifies CASKIGFGGEQYF.

There are many counts of this clonotype. The chain couples TRBV7-8 to TRBJ2-2, with TRBD2 matching 9 bases. The V gene end was trimmed by 2 bases and the J gene end by 0 bases; junction bases not matched to a gene: 4. The CDR3 spans 17 residues. CDR1 SGHVS and CDR2 FQNEAQ come from the germline V gene. The CDR3 here is CASSLRGLAANTGELFF. For the CDR3, the DNA is TGTGCCAGCAGCTTAAGGGGACTAGCAGCGAACACCGGGGAGCTGTTTTTT.

There are a few counts of this clonotype. This rearrangement joins TRBV7-9 to TRBJ1-1; maybe TRBD1 (6 bases). The CDR3 sequence is 13 residues long. Germline assignment: CDR1 SEHNR and CDR2 FQNEAQ (reference sequence). The germline V and J ends were trimmed by 3 bases and 5 bases, with 10 bases remaining between them. CDR3 nucleotide sequence: TGTGCCAGCAGCTTTCAGGGGAGTACTGAAGCTTTCTTT. Its translation: CASSFQGSTEAFF.

This clonotype has just a few counts. The chain carries TRBV27 and TRBJ2-2, with TRBD2 matching over 7 bases. The CDR3 consists of 11 residues. CDR1 and CDR2 from the germline V gene are MNHEY and SMNVEV (reference sequence). CDR3 sequence: CASGTTGELFF. CDR3 coding DNA: TGTGCAAGCGGGACTACCGGGGAGCTGTTTTTT.

This clonotype has a single count. CDR3 in amino acids: CASSLGENEQYF. The CDR3 DNA follows: TGTGCCAGCAGCTTAGGCGAGAACGAGCAGTACTTC. This rearrangement joins TRBV7-9 to TRBJ2-7, with D unclear. V lost 1 base, J lost 5 bases, and 6 bases lay in between. Germline V gene sequence: CDR1 SEHNR, CDR2 FQNEAQ (reference sequence). This CDR3 region has 12 residues.

The chain has TRBV28 and TRBJ2-7, with TRBD1 matching over 7 bases. Germline assignment: CDR1 MDHEN and CDR2 SYDVKM. The CDR3 sequence is 11 residues long. Germline trimming cut 10 bases from V and 6 bases from J; bases unmatched to any gene: 6. The CDR3, as DNA: TGTGCCATCAGGGGGAGTACCGAGCAGTACTTC. Its translation: CAIRGSTEQYF.

This chain uses TRBV20-1 with TRBJ2-7; 7 positions agree with TRBD2. CDR3 length: 13 amino acids. J was trimmed by 4 bases and V by 3 bases; bases with no gene match: 6. Germline lookup yields CDR1 DFQATT and CDR2 SNEGSKA (reference sequence). The CDR3 nucleotides are TGCAGTGCTAGTAAGGGGCGGGGGTACGAGCAGTACTTC. It translates to CSASKGRGYEQYF.

There are many counts of this clonotype. The chain recombines TRBV12-3 or TRBV12-4 with TRBJ2-5, with 8 bases aligning to TRBD2. J was trimmed by 5 bases and V by 2 bases; bases with no gene match: 7. This CDR3 is built from 15 residues. Here the CDR3 DNA reads TGTGCCAGCAGTTTACGTAGAAGCGGGAGCGAGACCCAGTACTTC. Translated: CASSLRRSGSETQYF.